The sequence of this T cell receptor beta chain was determined in a study of blood T cells in healthy people across ages. Study-level points and caveats: Because sorting was not performed, PBMCs prevented conclusive naive versus antigen-experienced comparison.

Concerning this clonotype itself: Its specificity is unknown.

Germline values: CDR1 DFQATT, CDR2 SNEGSKA (reference sequence). The CDR3 is 14 amino acids. Trimming shortened V by 2 bases and J by 6 bases, and 15 bases separated the two germline ends. Primers used in a second PCR of roughly 6 to 12 cycles were a sample-barcoded 5' primer and a J-beta primer mix. Tagging of each cDNA molecule was performed by a template-switch adaptor with 12 random nucleotides. TCRdb passed the 5' RACE reads through MiXCR, listing each CDR3 protein once. The repertoire holds 850,000 to 1,100,000 distinct CDR3 sequences, around two fifths seen once, with 13% in the top ten. The material sequenced was blood. The chain combines TRBV20-1 with TRBJ2-3; D remains unclear. The sequence was obtained from a man between 18 and 35 years old in good health. The CDR3: CSARPPVSLDTQYF. The CDR3 DNA is TGCAGTGCTAGACCCCCCGTTAGTTTGGATACGCAGTATTTT.